The 29 T cell receptor beta chains listed next were all sequenced from one sample in a study of vaccination and CD4 T cells after COVID-19 (dated by TCRdb to between 2020 and 2023). The sample's time point, from its label and the paper: late sampling 161 to 241 days after vaccination in a few convalescent patients. Taken with the paper, the label for treatment or condition translates to: roughly 10-day PBMC culture with coronavirus spike peptide pools or control peptides (ViraFEST assay). The method was PCR. TCRdb shows the sequencer as Illumina iSeq 100. TCR sequencing of DNA from cultured CD4+ T cells used the Oncomine TCR Beta short-read assay at the Johns Hopkins FTIC core. TCRdb reran the public reads through fastp at Q25 and MiXCR, keeping productive beta chains. Records with the same CDR3 protein are collapsed into one entry carrying the most frequent genes and DNA. Across this sample there are approximately 15,000 distinct CDR3 sequences, with around 48% seen only once. Together, the top ten hold approximately 12% of the sample.

These TCRs are of unknown antigen specificity. The specimen comprised CD4+ T cells from blood, cultured in vitro, sampled about 7 months after SARS-CoV-2 vaccination. These receptors all come from a human donor who had recovered from COVID-19.

The rearrangement links TRBV6-5 to TRBJ1-5; unclear D gene. CDR1 MNHEY and CDR2 SVGAGI come from the germline V gene. Between the trimmed V and J ends, which lost 2 bases and 1 base, there was a span of 3 bases. The CDR3 loop spans 13 amino acids. In nucleotides, the CDR3 is TGTGCCAGCAGTTACACAAGCAATCAGCCCCAGCATTTT. This gives the protein CASSYTSNQPQHF.

The rearrangement uses TRBV28 and TRBJ2-3; D is unresolved. V dropped 8 bases and J dropped 2 bases, with 5 bases sitting between them. Germline CDR1 reads MDHEN; CDR2 reads SYDVKM. The CDR3 covers 11 residues. CDR3 loop: CASYDTDTQYF. DNA of the CDR3: TGTGCCAGCTATGACACAGATACGCAGTATTTT.

This clonotype has more than one count but fewer than ten. J is TRBJ1-6 and V is TRBV7-2; the D is unclear. This CDR3 is 13 amino acids long. Germline V CDR1 and CDR2: SGHTA, FQGNSA. V lost 2 bases, J lost 7 bases, and 6 bases lay in between. As DNA, the CDR3 is TGTGCCAGCAGCTTATATGAAAATTCACCCCTCCACTTT. Translating it yields CASSLYENSPLHF.

V usage is TRBV7-3 and J usage is TRBJ2-3, with 9 bases aligning to TRBD2. Trimming took 5 bases from V and 7 from J; bases not matched to a gene: 10. Germline CDR1 reads SGHTA; CDR2 reads FQGTGA. The CDR3 is made up of 15 amino acids. CDR3 in amino acids: CASSQAGGMGNTQYF. The CDR3 DNA reads TGTGCCAGCAGCCAAGCGGGGGGTATGGGAAATACGCAGTATTTT.

This clonotype has more than one count but fewer than ten. The V call is TRBV20-1, the J call TRBJ1-5; D is possibly TRBD1 (6 bases). The CDR3 runs to 14 residues. CDR1 and CDR2 (germline): DFQATT, SNEGSKA (reference sequence). The ends were cut back, 1 base at V and 5 bases at J, with 12 bases in the middle. This CDR3 reads CSARAQGPHQPQHF. The CDR3 nucleotides read TGCAGTGCTAGAGCCCAGGGGCCCCATCAGCCCCAGCATTTT.

This rearrangement joins TRBV24-1 to TRBJ2-3; TRBD1 matches at 7 bases. The germline CDR1 and CDR2 sequences are KGHDR and SFDVKD. Trimming took 5 bases from V and 4 from J; bases not matched to a gene: 2. The CDR3 covers 13 residues. CDR3 sequence: CATSGQGSDTQYF. CDR3 DNA: TGTGCCACCAGTGGACAGGGTTCAGATACGCAGTATTTT.

The V call is TRBV2, the J call TRBJ1-5; the D gene is possibly TRBD1 (6 bases). V gave up 6 bases and J gave up 7 bases, with 13 bases separating them. CDR3 length: 13 residues. Germline V CDR1 and CDR2: SNHLY, FYNNEI. The CDR3 spells CASSTGIQQPQHF. Here the CDR3 DNA reads TGTGCCAGCAGCACAGGGATACAACAGCCCCAGCATTTT.

The rearrangement links TRBV20-1 to TRBJ2-7; D gene ambiguous. Germline V gene lookup returns CDR1 DFQATT and CDR2 SNEGSKA (reference sequence). The germline V and J ends were trimmed by 0 bases and 3 bases, with 15 bases remaining between them. The CDR3 length is 15 residues. The CDR3 reads CSARDVRTGGYEQYF. Written as DNA, the CDR3 is TGCAGTGCTAGAGATGTACGGACCGGCGGCTACGAGCAGTACTTC.

This sequence joins TRBV20-1 and TRBJ2-3, with D perhaps TRBD1 or TRBD2 (5 bases each). This CDR3 spans 16 amino acids. Germline V gene lookup returns CDR1 DFQATT and CDR2 SNEGSKA (reference sequence). Between the trimmed V and J ends, which lost 5 bases and 2 bases, there was a span of 20 bases. CDR3 nucleotide sequence: TGCAGTGCTCACCGGGGATCTTCGGGGCCCACAGATACGCAGTATTTT. Its protein is CSAHRGSSGPTDTQYF.

This clonotype showed up just a few times. The chain carries TRBV6-1 and TRBJ1-2; TRBD1 aligns across 9 bases. Germline V gives CDR1 MNHNS, CDR2 SASEGT. Losses at the gene ends were 5 bases for V and 5 bases for J; bases not matched to a gene: 12. This CDR3 has 16 residues. The CDR3 here is CASSPSTGGGRYGYTF. Written as DNA, the CDR3 is TGTGCCAGCAGTCCGTCGACAGGGGGGGGAAGGTATGGCTACACCTTC.

This clonotype was recorded a few times. The chain uses TRBV27 and TRBJ2-1; D possibly corresponds to TRBD1 (6 bases). This CDR3 contains 12 residues. Looked up from germline, CDR1 is MNHEY and CDR2 is SMNVEV (reference sequence). V shed 9 bases and J shed 4 bases, with 10 bases lying between them. The CDR3: CASWTVYNEQFF. The CDR3 bases are TGTGCCAGTTGGACAGTTTACAATGAGCAGTTCTTC.

The chain carries TRBV19 and TRBJ1-6; maybe TRBD1 (5 bases). CDR3 length equals 13 residues. V was pared by 7 bases and J by 7 bases, with 11 bases between. Germline CDR1 is LNHDA and CDR2 is SQIVND (reference sequence). Here the CDR3 DNA reads TGTGCCAGTAAACTGAAGGGGAATTCACCCCTCCACTTT. Its protein is CASKLKGNSPLHF.

This sequence joins TRBV20-1 and TRBJ2-7, with 7 nucleotides matching TRBD1. The germline V gene has CDR1 DFQATT and CDR2 SNEGSKA (reference sequence). The trim removed 2 bases at V and 2 bases at J, leaving 12 bases unmatched. This CDR3 contains 16 residues. The CDR3 coding sequence is TGCAGTGCTAGATACCCTCTTTTGGACAGGACCTACGAGCAGTACTTC. Translated, it gives CSARYPLLDRTYEQYF.

The chain recombines TRBV7-9 with TRBJ1-1; no firm D call. V was trimmed by 3 bases and J by 1 base, leaving 6 bases between them. CDR3 length: 13 residues. Germline CDR1 is SEHNR and CDR2 is FQNEAQ (reference sequence). The CDR3 nucleotides read TGTGCCAGCAGCTTTCAAGGGAACACTGAAGCTTTCTTT. The encoded protein is CASSFQGNTEAFF.

Concerning this clonotype itself: The germline gene is not matched at one end of the junction; a read error may be the cause. The rearrangement uses TRBV4-2 and TRBJ1-1; D not certain. CDR1 LGHNA and CDR2 YNFKEQ come from the germline V gene. The CDR3 extends over 11 amino acids. The CDR3 loop reads CASSRSGVGTF. In nucleotides, the CDR3 is TGTGCCAGCAGCCGGAGCGGGGTGGGTACCTTT.

The chain recombines TRBV10-3 with TRBJ2-5; possibly TRBD2 for D (7 bases). In germline, CDR1 is ENHRY, CDR2 SYGVKD. Trimming took off 1 base at V and 2 bases at J, with 11 bases between the two ends. This CDR3 has 15 amino acids. The CDR3 reads CAISEWGGAQETQYF. CDR3 in DNA: TGTGCCATCAGTGAGTGGGGGGGGGCACAAGAGACCCAGTACTTC.

CDR3 bases: TGTGCCAGCAGCCCCGGACAGGGGGCTGGGTATGGCTACACCTTC. This encodes CASSPGQGAGYGYTF. V and J are TRBV7-2 and TRBJ1-2; 11 nucleotides align to TRBD1. CDR3 length equals 15 residues. Germline trimming cut 5 bases from V and 5 bases from J; bases unmatched to any gene: 7. CDR1 and CDR2 from the germline V gene are SGHTA and FQGNSA.

This chain joins TRBV20-1 and TRBJ1-1, with D perhaps TRBD1 (5 bases). The CDR3 extends over 14 amino acids. Germline values: CDR1 DFQATT, CDR2 SNEGSKA (reference sequence). The ends were cut back, 6 bases at V and 1 base at J, with 15 bases in the middle. This CDR3 is CSATSRQTNTEAFF. The CDR3 DNA sequence: TGCAGTGCCACCAGCCGACAGACGAACACTGAAGCTTTCTTT.

The genes are TRBV20-1 and TRBJ1-2; 7 nucleotides line up with TRBD1. The CDR3 spans 13 residues. CDR1 DFQATT and CDR2 SNEGSKA come from the germline V gene (reference sequence). The V segment lost 2 bases and the J segment 3 bases; nucleotides outside the gene matches: 3. CDR3 nucleotide sequence: TGCAGTGCTAGACGAACAGGGGACTATGGCTACACCTTC. Its protein is CSARRTGDYGYTF.

This clonotype has more than one count but fewer than ten. The chain recombines TRBV15 with TRBJ1-2; 7 positions agree with TRBD1. The length of the CDR3 is 15 residues. V was pared by 1 base and J by 2 bases, with 4 bases of the junction left unmatched. Germline CDR1 reads LNHNV; CDR2 reads YYDKDF (reference sequence). The CDR3 nucleotides read TGTGCCACCAGCAGAGGGGGGACAGCCAACTATGGCTACACCTTC. This encodes CATSRGGTANYGYTF.

The chain uses TRBV27 and TRBJ2-5; a weak D match, TRBD2 (6 bases). In germline, CDR1 is MNHEY, CDR2 SMNVEV (reference sequence). The CDR3 is 15 amino acids. V lost 0 bases to trimming and J lost 4 bases, with 12 bases between them. This CDR3 reads CASSLSAGRGETQYF. CDR3 DNA: TGTGCCAGCAGTTTATCCGCTGGGCGGGGAGAGACCCAGTACTTC.

This chain links TRBV27 with TRBJ1-6; the D gene is possibly TRBD1 (6 bases). CDR1 MNHEY and CDR2 SMNVEV come from the germline V gene (reference sequence). V dropped 6 bases and J dropped 7 bases, with 10 bases sitting between them. The CDR3 has 13 residues. The CDR3, as DNA: TGTGCCAGCAGGGGGGCAGCCAATTCACCCCTCCACTTT. Protein: CASRGAANSPLHF.

This clonotype came up a few times. The chain joins TRBV7-2 to TRBJ1-1, with no clear D. With 2 bases removed from V and 5 bases from J, the gap between germline ends came to 15 bases. The germline CDR1 and CDR2 sequences are SGHTA and FQGNSA. The CDR3 consists of 15 residues. CDR3 DNA sequence: TGTGCCAGCAGCTTACAGCTGGGTTCGGAGACTGAAGCTTTCTTT. Its protein product is CASSLQLGSETEAFF. Using reference TRBV7-2 and TRBJ1-1 for the parts outside the CDR3, the full variable domain is GAGVSQSPSNKVTEKGKDVELRCDPISGHTALYWYRQSLGQGLEFLIYFQGNSAPDKSGLPSDRFSAERTGGSVSTLTIQRTQQEDSAVYLCASSLQLGSETEAFFGQGTRLTVV.

The V and J genes are TRBV20-1 and TRBJ1-5; D is unclear. The germline V and J ends were trimmed by 3 bases and 3 bases, with 9 bases remaining between them. This CDR3 has 13 residues. The germline gives CDR1 DFQATT, CDR2 SNEGSKA (reference sequence). CDR3 DNA: TGCAGTGCTAGTGGTCAGAACAATCAGCCCCAGCATTTT. As protein: CSASGQNNQPQHF.

The rearrangement links TRBV21-1 to TRBJ2-1; the DNA was not compared with TRBD2, the D call given in the table. TRBV21-1 is deemed a pseudogene. This CDR3 contains 16 residues. The CDR3 loop is CASSKIGQEGNNEQFF. CDR3 in DNA: TGTGCCAGCAGCAAAATAGGGCAGGAGGGAAACAATGAGCAGTTCTTC.

The chain couples TRBV28 to TRBJ2-6; no clear D gene. Germline V CDR1 and CDR2: MDHEN, SYDVKM. The CDR3 sequence is 15 residues long. Trimming took 4 bases from V and 0 from J, leaving 7 bases between them. CDR3 DNA: TGTGCCAGCAGTTCTACTTTCTCTGGGGCCAACGTCCTGACTTTC. It specifies CASSSTFSGANVLTF.

The rearrangement joins TRBV27 to TRBJ1-2, with D possibly matching TRBD1 (6 bases). There are 14 residues in the CDR3. Trimming shortened V by 6 bases and J by 4 bases, and 15 bases separated the two germline ends. From germline, CDR1 is MNHEY and CDR2 SMNVEV (reference sequence). Here the CDR3 DNA reads TGTGCCAGCAGCTACACAGGGTTCGGCTATGGCTACACCTTC. It encodes CASSYTGFGYGYTF.

CDR3 in amino acids: CASSLYTSTDTQYF. The CDR3 DNA is TGTGCCAGCAGTTTATATACTAGCACAGATACGCAGTATTTT. V usage is TRBV27 and J usage is TRBJ2-3, with no clear D. Between the trimmed V and J ends, which lost 1 base and 0 bases, there was a span of 5 bases. Germline CDR1 is MNHEY and CDR2 is SMNVEV (reference sequence). The CDR3 has 14 residues.

The table lists this clonotype with a few counts. V gene TRBV7-2 combines with J gene TRBJ2-5; tentative D call: TRBD1 (5 bases). Trimming removed 1 base from V and 3 bases from J, with 9 bases in between. The CDR3 sequence is 14 residues long. Germline V gene lookup returns CDR1 SGHTA and CDR2 FQGNSA. The CDR3 DNA reads as TGTGCCAGCAGCTTAGAGGGGTGGAAAGAGACCCAGTACTTC. It encodes CASSLEGWKETQYF.